The 20 T cell receptor beta chains in this list originate from one sample, sequenced in a study of T cell changes during pregnancy in multiple sclerosis. The repertoire was sequenced with immunoSEQ multiplex PCR; TCRdb's copy has only in-frame clones and lacks some. The data contain fewer than 85,000 clones, about 93% of them singletons. This specimen was peripheral blood, taken after pregnancy. The receptor source for this set is a female donor in good health, enrolled as a control in a pregnancy study.

The chain carries TRBV27 and TRBJ1-3, with D hard to call. The CDR3 loop spans 14 amino acids. CDR1 is MNHEY and CDR2 is SMNVEV in the germline V gene (reference sequence). Trimming took 3 bases from V and 2 from J, leaving 8 bases between them. This CDR3 is CASSLAGAGNTIYF. DNA for the CDR3: TGTGCCAGCAGTTTGGCGGGCGCTGGAAACACCATATATTTT.

This chain connects TRBV5-1 to TRBJ2-1, with D possibly being TRBD2 (5 bases). CDR1 is SGHRS, CDR2 YFSETQ, per germline. With 2 bases removed from V and 4 bases from J, the gap between germline ends came to 7 bases. The CDR3 totals 13 residues. This CDR3 is CASSLGLYNEQFF. The CDR3 bases are TGCGCCAGCAGCTTAGGACTGTACAATGAGCAGTTCTTC.

V is TRBV7-2 and J is TRBJ2-2; 9 positions agree with TRBD2. There are 18 residues in the CDR3. From germline, CDR1 is SGHTA and CDR2 FQGNSA. With 5 bases clipped from V and 4 bases from J, the junction kept 14 bases outside the gene matches. CDR3 coding DNA: TGTGCCAGCAGCCCCCGTACTGGAGCGGGGGGCCTCACCGGGGAGCTGTTTTTT. Its translation is CASSPRTGAGGLTGELFF.

This clone appeared a single time. The chain joins TRBV4-3 to TRBJ1-3, with D perhaps TRBD1 (5 bases). Germline V gene sequence: CDR1 LGHNA, CDR2 YSLEER. Trimming took 0 bases from V and 2 from J, leaving 8 bases between them. The CDR3 is 15 residues long. DNA of the CDR3: TGCGCCAGCAGCCAAGAGGAGGGACCTGGAAACACCATATATTTT. The encoded protein is CASSQEEGPGNTIYF.

In the case of this clone: Other nucleotide sequences in the sample specify the same CDR3. V usage is TRBV7-2 and J usage is TRBJ2-5; D gene unclear. V lost 1 base to trimming and J lost 5 bases, with 5 bases between them. CDR1 is SGHTA and CDR2 is FQGNSA in the germline V gene. The CDR3 totals 12 residues. CDR3 DNA sequence: TGTGCCAGCAGCTTAGACCGGGAGACCCAGTACTTC. It codes for CASSLDRETQYF.

The chain combines TRBV11-3 with TRBJ2-1, with TRBD1 matching 10 bases. Germline trimming cut 5 bases from V and 7 bases from J; bases unmatched to any gene: 14. The CDR3 runs to 17 residues. Germline values: CDR1 SGHNT, CDR2 YENEEA. The CDR3 loop is CASSPETRDRGLNEQFF. DNA of the CDR3: TGTGCCAGCAGCCCCGAGACCCGGGACAGGGGATTAAATGAGCAGTTCTTC.

The chain uses TRBV7-2 and TRBJ2-5; maybe TRBD2 (5 bases). Germline V lookup: CDR1 SGHTA, CDR2 FQGNSA. Trimming took 1 base from V and 4 from J, leaving 7 bases between them. The CDR3 has 13 residues. CDR3 DNA: TGTGCCAGCAGCTTAGTAGGAGGAGAGACCCAGTACTTC. Translated: CASSLVGGETQYF.

V usage is TRBV7-2 and J usage is TRBJ2-1; no firm D call. Germline V lookup: CDR1 SGHTA, CDR2 FQGNSA. The ends were cut back, 5 bases at V and 6 bases at J, with 8 bases in the middle. This CDR3 has 12 residues. In DNA form, the CDR3 reads TGTGCCAGCAGCGAGCAAATCAATGAGCAGTTCTTC. Translated: CASSEQINEQFF.

In this sample, this clone turned up a few times. The CDR3 bases are TGTGCCAGCACAGGGACTAGCGGGGCTCAAGAGACCCAGTACTTC. Protein: CASTGTSGAQETQYF. The V and J genes are TRBV2 and TRBJ2-5; 13 nucleotides match TRBD2. CDR3 length: 15 amino acids. V gave up 7 bases and J gave up 2 bases; unmatched junction bases: 4. CDR1 is SNHLY, CDR2 FYNNEI, per germline.

This chain joins TRBV15 and TRBJ2-3, with 7 nucleotides matching TRBD2. The germline CDR1 and CDR2 sequences are LNHNV and YYDKDF (reference sequence). CDR3 length equals 16 residues. The V segment lost 3 bases and the J segment 0 bases; nucleotides outside the gene matches: 6. The CDR3 protein is CATSSPTSASTDTQYF. Written as DNA, the CDR3 is TGTGCCACCAGCAGTCCTACTAGCGCTAGCACAGATACGCAGTATTTT.

This chain links TRBV6-5 with TRBJ2-5, with D maybe TRBD2 (7 bases). Trimming pared 8 bases from V and 4 bases from J, leaving 17 bases between. There are 14 residues in the CDR3. CDR1 MNHEY and CDR2 SVGAGI come from the germline V gene. The CDR3 loop reads CASGGAALGETQYF. CDR3 in DNA: TGTGCCAGCGGGGGGGCCGCTTTAGGAGAGACCCAGTACTTC.

This sequence joins TRBV28 and TRBJ1-1; TRBD1 agrees at 9 bases. The CDR3 totals 14 residues. Germline V gene sequence: CDR1 MDHEN, CDR2 SYDVKM. Trimming removed 4 bases from V and 4 bases from J; junction bases left unmatched: 4. In nucleotides, the CDR3 is TGTGCCAGCAGTTGGACAGGGGCGACCACTGAAGCTTTCTTT. The encoded protein is CASSWTGATTEAFF.

The chain couples TRBV7-6 to TRBJ1-1; D ambiguous. Between the trimmed V and J ends, which lost 5 bases and 0 bases, there was a span of 13 bases. This CDR3 is 15 amino acids long. The germline V gene has CDR1 SGHVS and CDR2 FNYEAQ. Here the CDR3 DNA reads TGTGCCAGCAGCCAACCCTGGGGAGTGAACACTGAAGCTTTCTTT. It encodes CASSQPWGVNTEAFF. Variable domain in full (rest from reference TRBV7-6 and TRBJ1-1): GAGVSQSPRYKVTKRGQDVALRCDPISGHVSLYWYRQALGQGPEFLTYFNYEAQQDKSGLPNDRFSAERPEGSISTLTIQRTEQRDSAMYRCASSQPWGVNTEAFFGQGTRLTVV.

V is TRBV7-9 and J is TRBJ2-5, with a weak D call TRBD1 (6 bases). The CDR3 covers 15 residues. V lost 3 bases, J lost 4 bases, and 15 bases lay in between. Germline V gene sequence: CDR1 SEHNR, CDR2 FQNEAQ (reference sequence). CDR3 in amino acids: CASSLGAAGVETQYF. The DNA of the CDR3 is TGTGCCAGCAGCTTGGGGGCGGCAGGAGTAGAGACCCAGTACTTC.

This clone was counted only a few times. The gene calls are TRBV6-6 and TRBJ1-5; D is possibly TRBD1 (6 bases). This CDR3 is 13 amino acids long. Germline V lookup: CDR1 MNHNY, CDR2 SVGAGI (reference sequence). Trimming stripped 7 bases from V and 5 bases from J, with 12 bases between. As DNA, the CDR3 is TGTGCCAGCACGGACAGAAGCTATCAGCCCCAGCATTTT. Its protein product is CASTDRSYQPQHF.

The V call is TRBV30, the J call TRBJ2-5; 10 bases map to TRBD1. V shed 3 bases, J shed 9 bases, and the junction held 4 bases outside the gene matches. Germline V gene sequence: CDR1 GTSNPN, CDR2 SVGIG (reference sequence). There are 12 residues in the CDR3. The CDR3, as DNA: TGTGCCTGGAGCTTTGGACAGGGGGCCCAGTACTTC. Translation: CAWSFGQGAQYF.

The CDR3 reads CASSQRSSGNEQFF. The DNA of the CDR3 is TGTGCCAGCAGTCAGCGGAGTAGCGGGAATGAGCAGTTCTTC. This chain links TRBV2 with TRBJ2-1; 7 bases are shared with TRBD2. The CDR3 is 14 amino acids. V was clipped by 5 bases and J by 7 bases; unmatched bases: 8. Germline CDR1 and CDR2: SNHLY and FYNNEI. The full variable domain, with the rest looked up from reference TRBV2 and TRBJ2-1, is EPEVTQTPSHQVTQMGQEVILRCVPISNHLYFYWYRQILGQKVEFLVSFYNNEISEKSEIFDDQFSVERPDGSNFTLKIRSTKLEDSAMYFCASSQRSSGNEQFFGPGTRLTVL.

The chain couples TRBV14 to TRBJ2-1, with 8 positions matching TRBD2. There are 15 residues in the CDR3. CDR1 is SGHDN and CDR2 is FVKESK in the germline V gene. The V segment lost 1 base and the J segment 9 bases; nucleotides outside the gene matches: 8. The chain's CDR3 is CASSQGGTSLREQFF. The CDR3 nucleotides are TGTGCCAGCAGCCAAGGGGGGACTAGTCTGCGTGAGCAGTTCTTC.

The chain joins TRBV6-1 to TRBJ2-7, with 12 bases that match TRBD2. The CDR3 consists of 15 residues. V dropped 6 bases and J dropped 3; count of bases not matched to a gene: 6. Germline values: CDR1 MNHNS, CDR2 SASEGT. CDR3 coding DNA: TGTGCCAGCAGCTCTGCTAGCGGGGGGGACTACGAGCAGTACTTC. Its protein is CASSSASGGDYEQYF.

This chain connects TRBV2 to TRBJ1-1; 10 nucleotides agree with TRBD1. Germline CDR1 reads SNHLY; CDR2 reads FYNNEI. J gave up 9 bases and V 5 bases, and 9 bases lay outside the gene matches. The CDR3 extends over 14 amino acids. As DNA, the CDR3 is TGTGCCAGCAGTCCGGGACAGGGGCGTTGGAAAGCTTTCTTT. Protein product: CASSPGQGRWKAFF.